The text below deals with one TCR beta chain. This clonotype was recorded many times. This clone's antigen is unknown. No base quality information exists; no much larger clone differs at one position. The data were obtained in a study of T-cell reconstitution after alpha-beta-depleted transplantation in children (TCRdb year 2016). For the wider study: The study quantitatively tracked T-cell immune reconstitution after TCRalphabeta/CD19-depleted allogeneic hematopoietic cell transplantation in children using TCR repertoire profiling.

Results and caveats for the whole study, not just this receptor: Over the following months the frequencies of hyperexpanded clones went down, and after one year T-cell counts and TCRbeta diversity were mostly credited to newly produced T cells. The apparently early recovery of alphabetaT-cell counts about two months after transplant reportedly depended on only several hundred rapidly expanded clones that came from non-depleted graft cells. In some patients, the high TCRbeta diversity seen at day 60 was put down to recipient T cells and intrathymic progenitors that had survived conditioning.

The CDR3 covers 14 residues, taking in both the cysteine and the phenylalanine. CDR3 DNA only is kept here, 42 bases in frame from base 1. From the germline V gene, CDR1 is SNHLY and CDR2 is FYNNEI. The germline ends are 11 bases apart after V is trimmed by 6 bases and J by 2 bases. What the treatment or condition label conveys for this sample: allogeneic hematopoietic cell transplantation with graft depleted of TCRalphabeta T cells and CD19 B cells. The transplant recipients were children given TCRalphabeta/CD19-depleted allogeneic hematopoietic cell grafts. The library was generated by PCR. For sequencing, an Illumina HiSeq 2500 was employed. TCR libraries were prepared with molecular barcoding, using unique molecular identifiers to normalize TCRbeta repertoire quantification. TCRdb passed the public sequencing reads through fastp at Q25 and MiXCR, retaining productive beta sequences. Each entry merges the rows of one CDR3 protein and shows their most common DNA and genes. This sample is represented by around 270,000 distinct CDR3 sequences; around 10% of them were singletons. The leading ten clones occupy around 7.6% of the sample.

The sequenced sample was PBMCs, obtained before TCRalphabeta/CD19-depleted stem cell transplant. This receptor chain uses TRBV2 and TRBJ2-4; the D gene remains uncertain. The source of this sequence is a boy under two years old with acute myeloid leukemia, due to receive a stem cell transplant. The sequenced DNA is TGTGCCAGCAGGGCTTCCTCCTCCAAAAACATTCAGTACTTC. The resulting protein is CASRASSSKNIQYF.